This is a list of T cell receptor beta chains from one sample in a study of chronic HIV infection and antiretroviral therapy. TCRdb re-called the 5' RACE reads with MiXCR, one entry per CDR3 protein. The sample includes around 30,000 distinct CDR3 sequences, about 8.6% of them seen just once. The sequencing sample was made of peripheral blood. The receptors shown here come from an adult who had HIV and had not received antiretroviral therapy, or was an uninfected healthy control (not recorded which). CDR3s include the opening cysteine and the closing phenylalanine or tryptophan. Fields, in order: CDR3 DNA, CDR3 protein, J gene, clone size, V gene, D gene. D genes are given only for firm matches. Clone size is given for some rows only: seen once, a few or many times, or a class if the clone is expanded.

TGTGCCAGCAGATGGGACAGCCAAGAGACCCAGTACTTC,CASRWDSQETQYF,TRBJ2-5,many,TRBV6-2/TRBV6-3,TRBD1
TGTGCCAGCAGCGTCGAGGGAGTTGAGCAGTTCTTC,CASSVEGVEQFF,TRBJ2-1,many,TRBV9,NA
TGTGCCAGCAGCGGCAGATACGAGCAGTACTTC,CASSGRYEQYF,TRBJ2-7,NA,TRBV11-1,NA
TGCGCCAGCAGCGTTAGACTAGAGACCCAGTACTTC,CASSVRLETQYF,TRBJ2-5,few,TRBV5-1,NA
TGTGCCACGCGAGCCGGGAACACTGAAGCTTTCTTT,CATRAGNTEAFF,TRBJ1-1,few,TRBV10-3,NA
TGCAGCGTTGATGGCAGGGTGGGGAATGAGCAGTTCTTC,CSVDGRVGNEQFF,TRBJ2-1,few,TRBV29-1,NA
TGTGCCAGCAGTGACGGAGAAGTCTACAATGAGCAGTTCTTC,CASSDGEVYNEQFF,TRBJ2-1,many,TRBV2,NA
TGTGCCAGCAGCGTTTCGGGGCAGCTTTTGGGACTAGCGAACGAGCAGTACTTC,CASSVSGQLLGLANEQYF,TRBJ2-7,many,TRBV9,TRBD2
TGCAGCGTTGCTAGGGGGCTGAACACTGAAGCTTTCTTT,CSVARGLNTEAFF,TRBJ1-1,few,TRBV29-1,TRBD1
TGTGCCAGCAGGGCAAGGACTGAAGCTTTCTTT,CASRARTEAFF,TRBJ1-1,few,TRBV2,NA
TGTGCCAGCAGTTACTCGAATCGAGGCGGGGGGCCCACAGATACGCAGTATTTT,CASSYSNRGGGPTDTQYF,TRBJ2-3,many,TRBV6-2/TRBV6-3,TRBD2
TGTGCCAGCAGCTTGGGACAGGGGAGGACTGAAGCTTTCTTT,CASSLGQGRTEAFF,TRBJ1-1,NA,TRBV7-8,TRBD1
TGTGCCAGCAGCTTAGTGGTAGGACTTGGGTTCTTC,CASSLVVGLGFF,TRBJ2-1,many,TRBV11-2,NA
TGTGCCAGCAGCCACAGGGATAACACTGAAGCTTTCTTT,CASSHRDNTEAFF,TRBJ1-1,NA,TRBV7-6,NA
TGTGCCATCAGACCGGGACAGGGGTCTGAAGCTTTCTTT,CAIRPGQGSEAFF,TRBJ1-1,NA,TRBV10-3,TRBD1
TGCAGCGTTGAAGGGGGGGGAGCGGGAGTGATCTTC,CSVEGGGAGVIF,TRBJ2-1,NA,TRBV29-1,TRBD2